These T cell receptor beta chains were read from a single sample in a study of blood T cells in healthy people across ages. Via MiXCR, TCRdb re-called the 5' RACE reads, giving one row per CDR3 protein. The profile covers approximately 600,000 distinct CDR3 sequences, with around three fifths appearing a single time and over 30% taken by the ten largest. The specimen sequenced was blood. The source is a man aged 55 to 70 in good health. The CDR3 runs from the conserved cysteine through the conserved F or W. A D gene is named only where the DNA matches it firmly. Not all rows give a size; the values are once, few, many and, for expanded clones, a class.

>TRBJ1-2|TRBD1|-|TRBV7-2
CASSSSGTGTYGYTF
TGTGCCAGCAGCTCCTCCGGGACAGGGACCTATGGCTACACCTTC
>TRBJ1-1|TRBD1|-|TRBV6-2/TRBV6-3
CASSRGQGTGNTEAFF
TGTGCCAGCAGCCGGGGACAGGGCACCGGGAACACTGAAGCTTTCTTT
>TRBJ2-1|-|-|TRBV6-2/TRBV6-3
CASRDPELYNEQFF
TGTGCCAGCAGGGACCCTGAACTGTACAATGAGCAGTTCTTC
>TRBJ2-3|TRBD2|-|TRBV5-5
CASSLGSGRPRSQYF
TGTGCCAGCAGCTTGGGTAGCGGGCGGCCCCGCTCGCAGTATTTT
>TRBJ1-1|-|-|TRBV10-3
CAISVEGATEAFF
TGTGCCATCAGTGTTGAGGGCGCCACTGAAGCTTTCTTT
>TRBJ1-4|-|-|TRBV12-3/TRBV12-4
CASSLARREKLFF
TGTGCCAGCAGTTTAGCCCGGAGGGAAAAACTGTTTTTT
>TRBJ2-1|-|-|TRBV12-3/TRBV12-4
CASSANDNEQFF
TGTGCCAGCAGTGCGAACGACAATGAGCAGTTCTTC
>TRBJ1-2|-|few|TRBV2
CASSEGQTIGGYTF
TGTGCCAGCAGTGAAGGCCAGACCATCGGAGGCTACACCTTC
>TRBJ2-3|-|-|TRBV6-2/TRBV6-3
CASSPPDSTDTQYF
TGTGCCAGCAGTCCCCCGGACTCCACAGATACGCAGTATTTT
>TRBJ2-1|-|-|TRBV19
CASTNPGAVQFF
TGTGCCAGTACCAACCCTGGGGCAGTTCAGTTCTTC
>TRBJ2-1|TRBD2|-|TRBV20-1
CSARPLSASGALQFF
TGCAGCGCCCGGCCCCTTTCGGCTAGCGGGGCCCTGCAGTTCTTC
>TRBJ2-5|-|few|TRBV27
CASSPPPRGGRPETQYF
TGTGCCAGCAGTCCTCCCCCACGTGGTGGGCGGCCAGAGACCCAGTACTTC
>TRBJ2-5|-|-|TRBV15
CATSRDPGAQETQYF
TGTGCCACCAGCAGAGATCCAGGGGCGCAAGAGACCCAGTACTTC
>TRBJ2-3|-|few|TRBV29-1
CSVKKTGEGTDTQYF
TGCAGCGTTAAAAAAACAGGGGAGGGGACAGATACGCAGTATTTT
>TRBJ1-6|-|-|TRBV5-5
CASRSVRGGSNSPLHF
TGTGCCAGCAGATCTGTGCGTGGAGGGAGTAATTCACCCCTCCACTTT
>TRBJ2-1|-|-|TRBV5-1
CASSLEGSSSYNEQFF
TGCGCCAGCAGCTTGGAAGGGTCAAGCTCCTACAATGAGCAGTTCTTC
>TRBJ2-7|TRBD2|once|TRBV15
CATSRESGGEEQYF
TGTGCCACCAGCAGAGAAAGCGGGGGCGAGGAGCAGTACTTC
>TRBJ1-1|-|-|TRBV5-1
CASRGTDEAFF
TGCGCCAGCCGCGGTACGGATGAAGCTTTCTTT
>TRBJ2-1|-|-|TRBV20-1
CSAPRRGGVPNEQFF
TGCAGTGCCCCGAGGAGGGGCGGGGTACCCAATGAGCAGTTCTTC
>TRBJ1-6|TRBD1|-|TRBV3-1
CASWNRGVSPLHF
TGTGCCAGCTGGAACAGGGGTGTATCACCCCTCCACTTT